Listed below are T cell receptor beta chains from one sample, sequenced in a study of blood T cell repertoires in COVID-19. Assay: immunoSEQ multiplex PCR; the TCRdb copy retains only in-frame clones and omits some. Seen here are around 94,000 clones, around 80% observed once, and the top ten hold approximately 9.9%. The source material was peripheral blood. These receptors originate from a man aged 55 to 70 with active or convalescent COVID-19. Each CDR3 is given with its conserved first and last residue. D genes are given only for firm matches. Where a row states a size, it is once, few, many or the class of an expanded clone; other rows omit it.

D gene,J gene,clone size,V gene,CDR3 DNA,CDR3 protein
.,TRBJ1-3,.,TRBV5-4,TGTGCCTACACAGATCACTCTGGAAACACCATATATTTT,CAYTDHSGNTIYF
.,TRBJ2-2,.,TRBV7-2,TGTGCCAGCACCTTCGGGGGCGGGGAGCTGTTTTTT,CASTFGGGELFF
.,TRBJ2-2,.,TRBV29-1,TGCAGCGCTTCACTCATGGGGGGCACCGGGGAGCTGTTTTTT,CSASLMGGTGELFF
TRBD1,TRBJ1-3,.,TRBV6-5,TGTGCCAGCAGTTATTCGGACAGGGCCTCTGGAAACACCATATATTTT,CASSYSDRASGNTIYF
.,TRBJ2-2,few,TRBV9,TGTGCCAGCAGCGTAGGGGGACTTTCTACCGGGGAGCTGTTTTTT,CASSVGGLSTGELFF
TRBD1,TRBJ1-2,.,TRBV27,TGTGTGACAGGGGGCGCCGGCTATGGCTACACCTTC,CVTGGAGYGYTF
TRBD2,TRBJ2-2,.,TRBV14,TGTGCCAGCAGCCAAGTCGCCGGGGGGGTAATCGAGGACACCGGGGAGCTGTTTTTT,CASSQVAGGVIEDTGELFF
.,TRBJ2-7,once,TRBV13,TGTGCCAGCAGCTTAGGGACAGAGCACTACGAGCAGTACTTC,CASSLGTEHYEQYF
.,TRBJ2-4,once,TRBV4-2,TGTGCCAGCAGCGAACCAGGGGTGGGTCCCCAAAACATTCAGTACTTC,CASSEPGVGPQNIQYF
.,TRBJ2-2,.,TRBV12-5,TGTGCTAGTGGTTTGGCCCAGGGGCTAAACACCGGGGAGCTGTTTTTT,CASGLAQGLNTGELFF
.,TRBJ2-2,.,TRBV14,TGTGCCAGCAGCCGCCGCCAGGGTAGAGGCACCGGGGAGCTGTTTTTT,CASSRRQGRGTGELFF